A single sample gave rise to the 23 T cell receptor beta chains below, sequenced in a study of spatial heterogeneity in lung cancer. Time point given: sample taken at primary tumor resection. Material for sequencing was whole RNA from tumor, nontumor lung or frozen PBMC, left unsorted. TCRdb processed the 5' RACE reads anew with MiXCR; each CDR3 protein has one entry. Of fewer than 20,000 distinct CDR3 sequences listed, over 15% were seen once; the top ten hold about 14%. The sequences come from PBMCs, collected at surgery. These receptors were collected from a male donor with early-stage non-small cell lung cancer.

This clonotype was seen only a few times. The chain joins TRBV21-1 to TRBJ2-1. TRBV21-1 is a pseudogene. There are 12 residues in the CDR3. The CDR3 coding sequence is TGTGCCAGCAGCAAAACTGCCCATGAGCAGTTCTTC. This encodes CASSKTAHEQFF.

The table lists this clonotype with many counts. The gene calls are TRBV7-2 and TRBJ2-1, with 8 bases matching TRBD1. V lost 5 bases to trimming and J lost 2 bases; unmatched junction nucleotides: 8. Germline lookup yields CDR1 SGHTA and CDR2 FQGNSA. The CDR3 sequence is 16 residues long. The CDR3 DNA is TGTGCCAGCAGCACTCAGGGGGCGCTGACCTACAATGAGCAGTTCTTC. It encodes CASSTQGALTYNEQFF.

Note on this clonotype: A much larger clone lies a single base off, so this may be a read error. This chain joins TRBV11-2 and TRBJ2-3; the match to TRBD2 covers 7 bases. With V trimmed by 10 bases and J by 2 bases, 15 bases remained unmatched. The V gene's germline CDR1 is SGHAT and CDR2 FQNNGV. The CDR3 has 16 residues. In nucleotides, the CDR3 is TGTGCCAACATCCCCGGAAGGGCGGGGGTCACAGATACGCAGTATTTT. This codes for CANIPGRAGVTDTQYF.

This clonotype was seen at least ten times. The rearrangement joins TRBV5-5 to TRBJ1-4; no reliable D call. Germline V gene lookup returns CDR1 SGHKS and CDR2 YYEKEE (reference sequence). Trimming removed 0 bases at V and 2 bases at J, with 11 bases between. The CDR3 has 16 residues. CDR3 in DNA: TGTGCCAGCAGCTTGGGGAACGCGGGGACTAATGAAAAACTGTTTTTT. Protein: CASSLGNAGTNEKLFF.

A few counts support this clonotype. CDR3 in amino acids: CAWSVGGARETQYF. The CDR3 DNA reads TGTGCCTGGAGTGTTGGTGGGGCCCGAGAGACCCAGTACTTC. The V call is TRBV30, the J call TRBJ2-5; D is perhaps TRBD1 (5 bases). Looked up from germline, CDR1 is GTSNPN and CDR2 is SVGIG (reference sequence). CDR3 length equals 14 residues. Trimming left V 0 bases short and J 4 bases short, with 12 bases between.

This clonotype has just a few counts. This rearrangement joins TRBV5-4 to TRBJ2-3; D is unclear. V was shortened by 3 bases and J by 0 bases, with 14 bases between the two germline ends. Looked up from germline, CDR1 is SGHNT and CDR2 is YYREEE (reference sequence). The CDR3 covers 16 residues. In nucleotides, the CDR3 is TGTGCCAGCAGCTCGCAGTTGGTGGATAGCACAGATACGCAGTATTTT. It is translated as CASSSQLVDSTDTQYF.

This clonotype was recorded many times. The chain joins TRBV3-1 to TRBJ2-5; D unclear. V lost 0 bases to trimming and J lost 1 base, with 12 bases between them. This CDR3 spans 16 amino acids. Germline V lookup: CDR1 LGHDT, CDR2 YNNKEL (reference sequence). The CDR3: CASSQDRLEVQETQYF. CDR3 DNA sequence: TGTGCCAGCAGCCAAGATAGGCTTGAGGTCCAAGAGACCCAGTACTTC.

This clonotype was seen many times. The chain has TRBV19 and TRBJ1-6, with 10 bases lining up with TRBD1. The CDR3 extends over 13 amino acids. Germline CDR1 reads LNHDA; CDR2 reads SQIVND (reference sequence). Losses at the gene ends were 10 bases for V and 11 bases for J; bases not matched to a gene: 8. CDR3 region: CATEPGQGTPLHF. The CDR3 region has the DNA TGTGCCACCGAACCGGGACAGGGGACACCCCTCCACTTT. The full variable domain, completed using reference TRBV19 and TRBJ1-6, is DGGITQSPKYLFRKEGQNVTLSCEQNLNHDAMYWYRQDPGQGLRLIYYSQIVNDFQKGDIAEGYSVSREKKESFPLTVTSAQKNPTAFYLCATEPGQGTPLHFGNGTRLTVT.

This clonotype has just a few counts. The CDR3 sequence is CASSDPGGGQTDTQYF. The DNA of the CDR3 is TGTGCCAGCAGTGACCCAGGGGGGGGCCAGACAGATACGCAGTATTTT. This chain connects TRBV9 to TRBJ2-3, with D possibly being TRBD1 or TRBD2 (7 bases each). The V end was cut by 5 bases, the J end by 3 bases, with 19 bases between. The CDR3 extends over 16 amino acids. Per germline, CDR1 SGDLS and CDR2 YYNGEE.

The rearrangement links TRBV29-1 to TRBJ1-1; 9 positions agree with TRBD1. This CDR3 is 13 amino acids long. The V gene's germline CDR1 is SQVTM and CDR2 ANQGSEA. Germline trimming cut 4 bases from V and 6 bases from J; bases unmatched to any gene: 6. CDR3 nucleotide sequence: TGCAGCGTTGCGGGACAGGGAGGAGCTGAAGCTTTCTTT. It is translated as CSVAGQGGAEAFF.

This rearrangement joins TRBV6-5 to TRBJ2-6; 8 bases align to TRBD1. The CDR3 totals 17 residues. Germline V gives CDR1 MNHEY, CDR2 SVGAGI. The ends lost 0 bases at V and 4 bases at J; junction bases unmatched: 5. The DNA for the CDR3 is TGTGCCAGCAGTTACTCGAGGACAGGGACCGGGGCCAACGTCCTGACTTTC. Residues: CASSYSRTGTGANVLTF.

In this sample, this clonotype turned up many times. CDR3 region: CASSLQSVGLNEKLFF. In nucleotides, the CDR3 is TGTGCCAGCAGTTTACAATCTGTTGGACTTAATGAAAAACTGTTTTTT. The gene calls are TRBV27 and TRBJ1-4; the D is unclear. Trimming took 2 bases from V and 4 from J, leaving 14 bases between them. This CDR3 region has 16 residues. The germline V gene encodes CDR1 MNHEY and CDR2 SMNVEV (reference sequence).

On this clonotype: This may stem from a read error, because a much larger clone lies one nucleotide away. The chain has TRBV5-5 and TRBJ2-3, with 10 bases aligning to TRBD2. The CDR3 spans 14 residues. Germline CDR1 reads SGHKS; CDR2 reads YYEKEE (reference sequence). V was pared by 3 bases and J by 4 bases, with 2 bases of the junction left unmatched. This CDR3 is CASSSSGGADTQYF. For the CDR3, the DNA is TGTGCCAGCAGCTCTAGCGGGGGCGCAGATACGCAGTATTTT.

This clonotype came up many times. The chain uses TRBV10-1 and TRBJ1-1; D is unclear. From germline, CDR1 is WNHNN and CDR2 SYGVQD (reference sequence). Trimming left V 0 bases short and J 0 bases short, with 2 bases between. The CDR3 runs 13 residues. CDR3 amino acids: CASSESLNTEAFF. DNA for the CDR3: TGCGCCAGCAGTGAGTCGTTGAACACTGAAGCTTTCTTT.

For this clonotype: A much larger clone differs by one base, so this may be a read error. This chain uses TRBV6-2 or TRBV6-3 with TRBJ2-4; 12 nucleotides line up with TRBD2. The germline V gene encodes CDR1 MNHEY and CDR2 SVGEGT. CDR3 length: 17 residues. In DNA, the CDR3 is TGTGCCGGCAGCCTGCTAGGACTAGCGGGGGCCAAAAACATTCAGTACTTC. Protein product: CAGSLLGLAGAKNIQYF.

The chain carries TRBV11-2 and TRBJ2-7; the D is unclear. Germline V CDR1 and CDR2: SGHAT, FQNNGV. Trimming cost V 4 bases and J 1 base, with 11 bases left between them. CDR3 length: 14 amino acids. Here the CDR3 DNA reads TGTGCCAGCAGCTCTACCGAAACATCCTACGAGCAGTACTTC. Encoded protein: CASSSTETSYEQYF.

This clonotype was seen at least ten times. The V gene is TRBV24-1, the J gene TRBJ2-5; 8 bases agree with TRBD1. J was trimmed by 4 bases and V by 4 bases; bases with no gene match: 4. This CDR3 contains 14 residues. Germline V lookup: CDR1 KGHDR, CDR2 SFDVKD. CDR3 sequence reads: CATSDPGQGETQYF. The CDR3 DNA reads TGTGCCACCAGTGACCCTGGACAGGGAGAGACCCAGTACTTC.

This clonotype was counted at least ten times. The chain recombines TRBV5-1 with TRBJ2-7, with 7 bases that match TRBD1. In germline, CDR1 is SGHRS, CDR2 YFSETQ. This CDR3 comprises 14 residues. Trimming took 3 bases from V and 0 from J; bases not matched to a gene: 3. Here the CDR3 DNA reads TGCGCCAGCAGCTCGACAGGGATCTCCTACGAGCAGTACTTC. Translated: CASSSTGISYEQYF.

The rearrangement uses TRBV12-3 or TRBV12-4 and TRBJ2-2; D might be TRBD1 or TRBD2, each matching 5 bases. V lost 4 bases and J lost 5, with 14 bases in between. The CDR3 covers 15 residues. This CDR3 reads CASSSTPGTTGELFF. CDR3 bases: TGTGCCAGCAGTTCCACTCCGGGGACGACCGGGGAGCTGTTTTTT.

V and J are TRBV18 and TRBJ2-3; TRBD1 aligns across 7 bases. Trimming removed 7 bases from V and 2 bases from J; junction bases left unmatched: 9. CDR3 length equals 15 residues. Germline values: CDR1 KGHSH, CDR2 LQKENI. This CDR3 reads CASCTGDFFTDTQYF. For the CDR3, the DNA is TGTGCCAGCTGTACAGGGGATTTCTTCACAGATACGCAGTATTTT.

The chain employs TRBV6-5 and TRBJ2-3; the D is unclear. The V gene's germline CDR1 is MNHEY and CDR2 SVGAGI. The CDR3 contains 13 residues. V was clipped by 0 bases and J by 6 bases, with 7 bases between them. The CDR3 region is CASSYSRQDTQYF. The CDR3 DNA follows: TGTGCCAGCAGTTACTCGAGGCAGGATACGCAGTATTTT.

This chain connects TRBV5-1 to TRBJ1-1, with 8 bases matching TRBD1. The CDR3 is 13 amino acids. The germline gives CDR1 SGHRS, CDR2 YFSETQ. Losses at the gene ends were 7 bases for V and 2 bases for J; bases not matched to a gene: 4. CDR3 sequence reads: CASGQGTNTEAFF. CDR3 sequence (DNA): TGCGCCAGCGGACAGGGAACCAACACTGAAGCTTTCTTT. The full variable domain, completed using reference TRBV5-1 and TRBJ1-1, is KAGVTQTPRYLIKTRGQQVTLSCSPISGHRSVSWYQQTPGQGLQFLFEYFSETQRNKGNFPGRFSGRQFSNSRSEMNVSTLELGDSALYLCASGQGTNTEAFFGQGTRLTVV.

This clonotype was detected many times. The chain couples TRBV5-1 to TRBJ2-7, with D unclear. The germline CDR1 and CDR2 sequences are SGHRS and YFSETQ. V was trimmed by 0 bases and J by 5 bases, leaving 6 bases between them. CDR3 length: 12 amino acids. The CDR3, as DNA: TGCGCCAGCAGCTTGGCCTCGGACGAGCAGTACTTC. Its protein product is CASSLASDEQYF.